The 9 T cell receptor beta chains below come from one sample, sequenced in a study of shared clonotypes between healthy human individuals. Using immunoSEQ multiplex PCR, the repertoire was profiled, and TCRdb retains in-frame clones only, with some absent. The sample contains approximately 1,500,000 clones, 95% to 99% of which appear only once. Sequenced input: naive CD4+ T cells sorted from blood. Subset of the sample: CD45RA+ positively selected. The source is a man aged 25-40 years in good health.

The rearrangement uses TRBV27 and TRBJ2-7, with 10 bases that match TRBD2. The V gene end was trimmed by 6 bases and the J gene end by 1 base; junction bases not matched to a gene: 6. Germline V gene lookup returns CDR1 MNHEY and CDR2 SMNVEV (reference sequence). The CDR3 is made up of 15 amino acids. Here the CDR3 DNA reads TGTGCCAGCAGCCGTAGGACTAGCGGTTCCTACGAGCAGTACTTC. Translated, it gives CASSRRTSGSYEQYF.

V usage is TRBV5-1 and J usage is TRBJ1-2; D is unclear. The CDR3 is 17 residues long. V lost 4 bases to trimming and J lost 0 bases, with 19 bases between them. Germline CDR1 reads SGHRS; CDR2 reads YFSETQ. This CDR3 reads CASSPYAASIANYGYTF. The CDR3 DNA sequence: TGCGCCAGCAGCCCCTATGCAGCCTCGATAGCTAACTATGGCTACACCTTC. The full variable domain, with the rest looked up from reference TRBV5-1 and TRBJ1-2, is KAGVTQTPRYLIKTRGQQVTLSCSPISGHRSVSWYQQTPGQGLQFLFEYFSETQRNKGNFPGRFSGRQFSNSRSEMNVSTLELGDSALYLCASSPYAASIANYGYTFGSGTRLTVV.

The rearrangement joins TRBV7-8 to TRBJ2-5; D is perhaps TRBD2 (5 bases). Germline V gives CDR1 SGHVS, CDR2 FQNEAQ. The CDR3 spans 15 residues. Trimming took 4 bases from V and 1 from J, leaving 13 bases between them. CDR3 residues: CASSSRRGLQETQYF. CDR3 nucleotides: TGTGCCAGCAGCTCAAGGAGAGGGCTCCAAGAGACCCAGTACTTC. Full variable domain (outside the CDR3, taken from reference TRBV7-8 and TRBJ2-5): GAGVSQSPRYKVAKRGQDVALRCDPISGHVSLFWYQQALGQGPEFLTYFQNEAQLDKSGLPSDRFFAERPEGSVSTLKIQRTQQEDSAVYLCASSSRRGLQETQYFGPGTRLLVL.

CDR3 in DNA: TGTGCCACCAGCATTAATCCCCCGGGACTAGCGGGAGGGCTCTTGGATACGCAGTATTTT. This sequence encodes CATSINPPGLAGGLLDTQYF. The chain recombines TRBV15 with TRBJ2-3, with 16 bases matching TRBD2. The V gene's germline CDR1 is LNHNV and CDR2 YYDKDF (reference sequence). The length of the CDR3 is 20 residues. V shed 4 bases, J shed 6 bases, and the junction held 16 bases outside the gene matches.

This chain connects TRBV27 to TRBJ1-2, with TRBD1 as a possible D gene (5 bases). The V end was cut by 4 bases, the J end by 7 bases, with 13 bases between. The germline gives CDR1 MNHEY, CDR2 SMNVEV (reference sequence). The CDR3 spans 13 residues. CDR3 bases: TGTGCCAGCAGTTCTAGGGGATCAAGTGGCTACACCTTC. It encodes CASSSRGSSGYTF.

This rearrangement joins TRBV5-1 to TRBJ1-2, with 9 bases aligning to TRBD1. CDR1 is SGHRS and CDR2 is YFSETQ in the germline V gene. V lost 4 bases to trimming and J lost 4 bases; unmatched junction nucleotides: 5. The CDR3 spans 14 residues. DNA for the CDR3: TGCGCCAGCAGCCCAGGACAGGGGACCTATGGCTACACCTTC. As protein: CASSPGQGTYGYTF.

Details on this clone: At the DNA level, this CDR3 is encoded by other sequences in the same sample as well. The CDR3: CASSLVGNTDTQYF. Here the CDR3 DNA reads TGCGCCAGCAGCTTGGTTGGGAACACAGATACGCAGTATTTT. The rearrangement joins TRBV5-1 to TRBJ2-3; D is undetermined. CDR1 and CDR2 from the germline V gene are SGHRS and YFSETQ. The V and J ends lost 0 bases and 2 bases respectively, with 7 bases between them. This CDR3 has 14 residues.

The rearrangement links TRBV18 to TRBJ2-1; 8 bases map to TRBD1. The V and J ends lost 3 bases and 6 bases, in that order; junction bases with no gene match: 4. CDR1 is KGHSH, CDR2 LQKENI, per germline. The CDR3 extends over 14 amino acids. The CDR3 sequence is CASSPGQDSNEQFF. The CDR3 coding sequence is TGTGCCAGCTCACCGGGACAGGACTCCAATGAGCAGTTCTTC.

Remarks on this clone: The identical CDR3 is also encoded by other nucleotide sequences in the sample. The chain recombines TRBV28 with TRBJ2-7; D remains ambiguous. Per the germline V gene, CDR1 is MDHEN and CDR2 is SYDVKM. This CDR3 spans 13 amino acids. Trimming shortened V by 3 bases and J by 4 bases, and 10 bases separated the two germline ends. The CDR3 DNA is TGTGCCAGCAGTTTGGGTCGGGCATACGAGCAGTACTTC. This codes for CASSLGRAYEQYF.